These 2 T cell receptor beta chains were all obtained from the same sample, sequenced in a study of beta chain features in type 1 diabetes. The investigators reverse transcribed all of the isolated RNA, so they sequenced expressed TCRB transcripts. The repertoire was sequenced with immunoSEQ multiplex PCR; TCRdb's copy has only in-frame clones and lacks some. The table lists roughly 370,000 clones, about 15% of them singletons. Material for sequencing was naive CD4+ T cells from blood. The receptor source for this set is a man under 40 in good health.

The chain employs TRBV29-1 and TRBJ1-4; D not certain. The CDR3 sequence is 13 residues long. Germline CDR1 and CDR2: SQVTM and ANQGSEA. The V gene lost 6 bases and the J gene lost 4 bases, with 12 bases spanning the gap. CDR3 in DNA: TGCAGCGTGTCACTCAACCTTAATGAAAAACTGTTTTTT. Encoded protein: CSVSLNLNEKLFF. Together with reference TRBV29-1 and TRBJ1-4, the CDR3 gives the full variable domain: SAVISQKPSRDICQRGTSLTIQCQVDSQVTMMFWYRQQPGQSLTLIATANQGSEATYESGFVIDKFPISRPNLTFSTLTVSNMSPEDSSIYLCSVSLNLNEKLFFGSGTQLSVL.

A few counts support this clone. This rearrangement joins TRBV4-3 to TRBJ2-3, with a tentative D call TRBD2 (5 bases). Trimming pared 1 base from V and 7 bases from J, leaving 15 bases between. CDR1 and CDR2 (germline): LGHNA, YSLEER. The CDR3 contains 15 residues. The CDR3 DNA sequence: TGCGCCAGCAGCCAAGTCTTAGGGAGTTTACATACGCAGTATTTT. Its translation: CASSQVLGSLHTQYF.